The entry that follows covers one TCR beta chain sequence. This specimen comes from a study of CD8 T cells in Susac syndrome. Looked up from germline, CDR1 is DFQATT and CDR2 is SNEGSKA (reference sequence). The CDR3 spans 14 residues. The germline V and J ends were trimmed by 5 bases and 0 bases, with 11 bases remaining between them. After extraction with the RNeasy kit, roughly 0.5 to 1 ug of the RNA was reverse transcribed using random hexamers. The TCR beta CDR3 was amplified by immunoSEQ multiplex PCR across 54 Vbeta, 13 Jbeta. MiXCR, run by TCRdb on the immunoSEQ multiplex PCR reads, gives a single entry per CDR3 protein. The sample records about 200,000 distinct CDR3 sequences, roughly 95% being singletons.

This receptor was obtained from a human donor with multiple sclerosis. This chain joins TRBV20-1 and TRBJ1-5; no clear D gene. The material sequenced was CD4+ T cells from PBMCs. CDR3 nucleotide sequence: TGCAGTGCTGGCAGAGCGAATAGCAATCAGCCCCAGCATTTT. It translates to CSAGRANSNQPQHF.